This record concerns one TCR beta chain sequence. Its cognate antigen is unknown. The CDR3 consists of 13 residues. The V gene lost 4 bases and the J gene lost 8 bases, with 14 bases spanning the gap. Germline V gene sequence: CDR1 SGHTA, CDR2 FQGTGA. A J-beta primer mix and a sample-barcoded 5' primer were used in a second PCR of about 6 to 12 cycles. TCRdb analysed the 5' RACE reads with MiXCR anew, one entry per CDR3 protein. The sample consists of about 680,000 distinct CDR3 sequences, around half of them appearing once. The data belong to a study of blood T cells in healthy people across ages. Findings and caveats of the study: Since the PBMCs were unsorted, naive and antigen-experienced cells could not be conclusively compared.

This TCR came from an older woman in good health. V is TRBV7-3 and J is TRBJ1-1, with D tentatively TRBD1 (6 bases). Sequencing used blood. CDR3 nucleotides: TGTGCCAGCAGCTCAACACAGGGTGGAGAAGCTTTCTTT. Its translation: CASSSTQGGEAFF. Combining the CDR3 with reference TRBV7-3 and TRBJ1-1 gives the whole variable domain GAGVSQTPSNKVTEKGKYVELRCDPISGHTALYWYRQSLGQGPEFLIYFQGTGAADDSGLPNDRFFAVRPEGSVSTLKIQRTERGDSAVYLCASSSTQGGEAFFGQGTRLTVV.